This is a list of T cell receptor beta chains from one sample in a study of T cells in localized non-small cell lung cancer. Assay used: immunoSEQ multiplex PCR; TCRdb lists only in-frame clones, some missing. Altogether some 1,300 clones are present, less than 30% being singletons, with the ten largest covering roughly 20%. Specimen: normal lung tissue next to the tumor, collected before any cancer treatment. These TCRs come from a woman aged 35-75 years with stage I squamous cell lung carcinoma. Each CDR3 is given with its conserved first and last residue. Each record gives: J gene, D gene, clone size, CDR3 length, V gene, CDR3 protein, CDR3 DNA. The D gene is left open where the match is weak. Where a row states a size, it is once, few, many or the class of an expanded clone; other rows omit it.

TRBJ2-7,-,-,14,TRBV19,CASSRQVLSYEQYF,TGTGCCAGTAGTAGACAGGTACTCTCCTACGAGCAGTACTTC
TRBJ1-5,TRBD1,-,15,TRBV28,CASIPGTGVNQPQHF,TGTGCCAGCATCCCTGGGACAGGGGTAAATCAGCCCCAGCATTTT
TRBJ2-1,-,few,17,TRBV9,CASSSSPGRRSYNEQFF,TGTGCCAGCAGTTCATCGCCGGGACGCCGCTCCTACAATGAGCAGTTCTTC
TRBJ2-7,-,few,13,TRBV9,CASSPSLSYEQYF,TGTGCCAGCTCCCCCTCGTTAAGCTACGAGCAGTACTTC
TRBJ1-1,-,-,15,TRBV11-3,CASSLRAGAYTEAFF,TGTGCCAGCAGCTTAAGGGCAGGGGCTTACACTGAAGCTTTCTTT
TRBJ2-4,TRBD1,few,16,TRBV14,CASSQATGGAKNIQYF,TGTGCCAGCAGCCAGGCGACAGGGGGGGCCAAAAACATTCAGTACTTC
TRBJ1-1,-,medium-sized,14,TRBV11-3,CASTPRRGRAEAFF,TGTGCCAGCACCCCCAGGCGGGGAAGAGCTGAAGCTTTCTTT
TRBJ1-1,-,few,13,TRBV6-8,CASSVHLNTEAFF,TGTGCCAGCAGTGTACATCTAAACACTGAAGCTTTCTTT
TRBJ2-3,TRBD2,medium-sized,15,TRBV4-1,CASSQRTSGTDTQYF,TGCGCCAGCAGCCAGCGGACTAGCGGGACAGATACGCAGTATTTT
TRBJ1-1,-,few,13,TRBV14,CASSPLRDTEAFF,TGTGCCAGCAGTCCCTTAAGGGACACTGAAGCTTTCTTT
TRBJ2-1,-,-,14,TRBV18,CASSGLANYNEQFF,TGTGCCAGCTCGGGGCTAGCGAACTACAATGAGCAGTTCTTC
TRBJ2-1,TRBD1,-,15,TRBV18,CASSQTTGAYNEQFF,TGTGCCAGCTCACAAACGACAGGGGCATACAATGAGCAGTTCTTC
TRBJ1-5,-,few,13,TRBV9,CASSVGGFQPQHF,TGTGCCAGCAGCGTAGGGGGGTTTCAGCCCCAGCATTTT
TRBJ2-3,-,few,13,TRBV9,CASRSDLTDTQYF,TGTGCCAGCCGTTCAGACCTCACAGATACGCAGTATTTT
TRBJ2-1,TRBD2,-,14,TRBV29-1,CSVATSGRSNEQFF,TGCAGCGTCGCGACTAGCGGGAGATCAAATGAGCAGTTCTTC
TRBJ2-7,TRBD2,medium-sized,15,TRBV6-8,CATSAGLAAGYEQYF,TGTGCCACGTCTGCGGGACTAGCGGCTGGCTACGAGCAGTACTTC
TRBJ2-3,TRBD1,few,14,TRBV10-1,CASRPGTGADTQYF,TGCGCCAGCAGGCCCGGGACAGGAGCAGATACGCAGTATTTT
TRBJ2-6,-,-,15,TRBV28,CATGRMLSGANVLTF,TGTGCCACGGGGAGAATGCTCTCTGGGGCCAACGTCCTGACTTTC
TRBJ2-1,TRBD2,-,13,TRBV30,CAWSRGRANEQFF,TGTGCCTGGAGTCGGGGGAGGGCCAATGAGCAGTTCTTC
TRBJ1-5,TRBD1,-,17,TRBV11-3,CASSSDRVGIGNQPQHF,TGTGCCAGCAGCTCAGACAGGGTTGGGATAGGGAATCAGCCCCAGCATTTT
TRBJ2-5,TRBD2,once,18,TRBV29-1,CSVEVNREREGYQETQYF,TGCAGCGTTGAAGTGAATCGGGAGCGGGAGGGATATCAAGAGACCCAGTACTTC
TRBJ2-7,TRBD2,-,13,TRBV6-8,CAIKRETPYEQYF,TGTGCCATCAAGCGGGAGACCCCCTACGAGCAGTACTTC
TRBJ1-5,-,-,13,TRBV19,CASSIDSLKPQHF,TGTGCCAGTAGTATAGACTCCCTTAAGCCCCAGCATTTT
TRBJ2-2,-,few,15,TRBV9,CASRLTPSDTGELFF,TGTGCCAGCAGATTGACCCCCTCGGACACCGGGGAGCTGTTTTTT
TRBJ2-7,TRBD2,-,17,TRBV28,CASSSNRLAGESYEQYF,TGTGCCAGCAGTTCTAATCGACTAGCGGGAGAGTCCTACGAGCAGTACTTC
TRBJ1-6,-,few,15,TRBV18,CASSLSGAINSPLHF,TGTGCCAGCTCACTATCGGGAGCGATTAATTCACCCCTCCACTTT
TRBJ2-1,-,few,16,TRBV11-3,CASNPTGPGAVNEQFF,TGTGCCAGCAACCCGACGGGACCCGGGGCCGTTAATGAGCAGTTCTTC
TRBJ2-7,-,-,15,TRBV25-1,CASSESQGGAYEQYF,TGTGCCAGCAGTGAATCCCAGGGGGGGGCCTACGAGCAGTACTTC
TRBJ2-2,-,-,14,TRBV11-3,CASSPGLGGGELFF,TGTGCCAGCAGCCCGGGACTCGGGGGCGGGGAGCTGTTTTTT
TRBJ2-7,-,few,12,TRBV6-8,CASSIDDYEQYF,TGTGCCAGCAGCATCGACGACTACGAGCAGTACTTC
TRBJ2-5,TRBD2,large,15,TRBV15,CATGENREGLETQYF,TGTGCCACCGGGGAAAACCGGGAGGGTCTCGAGACCCAGTACTTC
TRBJ2-6,TRBD1,-,17,TRBV28,CASSLGQGAIGANVLTF,TGTGCCAGCAGTTTGGGACAGGGGGCTATCGGGGCCAACGTCCTGACTTTC